The T cell receptor beta chain under discussion was sequenced for a study of T cells in Graves' hyperthyroidism and ophthalmopathy. Patients aged 18 to 65 had newly diagnosed hyperthyroidism that had lasted under 2 months. The diagnoses drew upon clinical symptoms, serum thyroxine and TRAb, thyroid ultrasound and orbital computed tomography. RNA transcripts yielded amplified TCR beta CDR3 regions. HTBI primers drove first-round RT-PCR of the TCR CDR3. TCRdb re-called the multiplex PCR reads with MiXCR, one entry per CDR3 protein. Of around 540,000 distinct CDR3 sequences in the sample, under 60% were seen once. This CDR3 spans 13 amino acids. CDR1 SGHTA and CDR2 FQGTGA come from the germline V gene. Trimming took off 11 bases at V and 6 bases at J, with 20 bases between the two ends.

This clonotype was obtained from a woman aged 18-30 years with Graves' hyperthyroidism. The genes are TRBV7-3 and TRBJ2-7, with D perhaps assigned TRBD1 or TRBD2 (5 bases each). Sample: peripheral blood or thyroid tissue (not recorded which). The CDR3 nucleotides read TGTGCCTGGATGAGGCCCGAGAGGGGCGAGCAGTACTTC. Translated, it gives CAWMRPERGEQYF.